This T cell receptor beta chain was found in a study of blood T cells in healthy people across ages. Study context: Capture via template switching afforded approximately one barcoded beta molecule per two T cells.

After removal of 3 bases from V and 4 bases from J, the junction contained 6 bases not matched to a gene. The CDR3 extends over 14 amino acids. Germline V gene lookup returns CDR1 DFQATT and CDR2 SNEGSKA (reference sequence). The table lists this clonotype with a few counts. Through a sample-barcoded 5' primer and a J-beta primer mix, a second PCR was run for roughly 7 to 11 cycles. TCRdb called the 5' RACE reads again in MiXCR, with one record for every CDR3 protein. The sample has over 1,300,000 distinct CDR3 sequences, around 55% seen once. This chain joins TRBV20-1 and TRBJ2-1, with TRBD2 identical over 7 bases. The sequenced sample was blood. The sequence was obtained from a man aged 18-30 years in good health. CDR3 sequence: CSASSLAVYNEQFF. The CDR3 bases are TGCAGTGCTAGTAGTCTAGCGGTGTACAATGAGCAGTTCTTC.